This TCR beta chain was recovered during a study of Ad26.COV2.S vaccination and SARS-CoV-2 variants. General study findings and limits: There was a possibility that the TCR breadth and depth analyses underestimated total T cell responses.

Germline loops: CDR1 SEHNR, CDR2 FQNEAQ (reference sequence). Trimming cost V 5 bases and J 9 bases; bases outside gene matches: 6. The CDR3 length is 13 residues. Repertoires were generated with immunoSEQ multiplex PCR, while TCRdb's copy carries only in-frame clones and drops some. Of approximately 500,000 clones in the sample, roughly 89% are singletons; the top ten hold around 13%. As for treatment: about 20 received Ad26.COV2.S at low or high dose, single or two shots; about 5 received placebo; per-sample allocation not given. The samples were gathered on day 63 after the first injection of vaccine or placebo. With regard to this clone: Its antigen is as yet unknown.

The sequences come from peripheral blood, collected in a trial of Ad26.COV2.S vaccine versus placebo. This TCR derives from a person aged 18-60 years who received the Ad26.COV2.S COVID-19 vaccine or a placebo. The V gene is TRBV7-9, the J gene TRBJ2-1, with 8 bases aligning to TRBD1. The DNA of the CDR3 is TGTGCCAGCAGCGCCCGACAGGGGATTGAGCAGTTCTTC. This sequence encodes CASSARQGIEQFF.